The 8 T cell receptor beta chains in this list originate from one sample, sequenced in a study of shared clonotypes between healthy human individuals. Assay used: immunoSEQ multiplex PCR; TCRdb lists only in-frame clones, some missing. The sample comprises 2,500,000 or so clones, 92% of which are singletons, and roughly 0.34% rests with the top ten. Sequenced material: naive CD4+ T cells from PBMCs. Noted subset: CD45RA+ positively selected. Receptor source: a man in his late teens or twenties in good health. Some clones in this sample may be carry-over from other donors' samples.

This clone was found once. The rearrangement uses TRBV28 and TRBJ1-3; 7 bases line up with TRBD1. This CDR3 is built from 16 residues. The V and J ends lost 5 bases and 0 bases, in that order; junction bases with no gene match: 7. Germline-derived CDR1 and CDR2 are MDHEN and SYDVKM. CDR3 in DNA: TGTGCCAGCAGTCTGAGGGACAGATACTCTGGAAACACCATATATTTT. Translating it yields CASSLRDRYSGNTIYF.

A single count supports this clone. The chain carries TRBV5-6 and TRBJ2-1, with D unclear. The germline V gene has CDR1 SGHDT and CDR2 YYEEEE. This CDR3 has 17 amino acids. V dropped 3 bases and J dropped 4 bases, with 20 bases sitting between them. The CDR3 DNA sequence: TGTGCCAGCAGCTGGGTCGGTACTGTCCTTGGGTACAATGAGCAGTTCTTC. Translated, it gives CASSWVGTVLGYNEQFF.

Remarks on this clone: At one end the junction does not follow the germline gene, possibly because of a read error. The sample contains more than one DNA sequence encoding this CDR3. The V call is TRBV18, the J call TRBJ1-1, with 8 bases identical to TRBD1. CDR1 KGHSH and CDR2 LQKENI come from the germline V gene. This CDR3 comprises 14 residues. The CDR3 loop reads CASSPQGESTEAFF. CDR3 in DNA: TGTGCCAGCTCCCCACAGGGGGAAAGCACTGAAGCTTTCTTT.

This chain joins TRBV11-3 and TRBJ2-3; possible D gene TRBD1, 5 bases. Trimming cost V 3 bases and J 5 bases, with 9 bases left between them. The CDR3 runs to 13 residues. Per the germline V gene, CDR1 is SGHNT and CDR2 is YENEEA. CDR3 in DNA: TGTGCCAGCAGCTTCAGGGTAGAAGATACGCAGTATTTT. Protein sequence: CASSFRVEDTQYF.

The CDR3: CASNRNNQPQHF. DNA for the CDR3: TGTGCCAGCAACAGAAACAATCAGCCCCAGCATTTT. This chain joins TRBV2 and TRBJ1-5; no firm D call. V lost 7 bases and J lost 3, with 7 bases in between. There are 12 residues in the CDR3. Per the germline V gene, CDR1 is SNHLY and CDR2 is FYNNEI. Based on the CDR3 plus reference TRBV2 and TRBJ1-5, the full variable domain is EPEVTQTPSHQVTQMGQEVILRCVPISNHLYFYWYRQILGQKVEFLVSFYNNEISEKSEIFDDQFSVERPDGSNFTLKIRSTKLEDSAMYFCASNRNNQPQHFGDGTRLSIL.

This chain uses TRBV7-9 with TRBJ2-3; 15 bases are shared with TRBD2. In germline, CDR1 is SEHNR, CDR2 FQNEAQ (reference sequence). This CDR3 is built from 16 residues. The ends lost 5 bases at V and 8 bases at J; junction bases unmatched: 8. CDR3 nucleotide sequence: TGTGCCAGCAGCCCAGCGGGACTAGCGGGGGGCGGTACGCAGTATTTT. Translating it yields CASSPAGLAGGGTQYF.

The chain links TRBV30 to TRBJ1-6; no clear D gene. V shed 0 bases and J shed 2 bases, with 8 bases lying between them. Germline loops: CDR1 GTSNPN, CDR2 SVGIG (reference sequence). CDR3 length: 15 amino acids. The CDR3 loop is CAWSVRSAYNSPLHF. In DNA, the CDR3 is TGTGCCTGGAGTGTCCGGAGCGCCTATAATTCACCCCTCCACTTT. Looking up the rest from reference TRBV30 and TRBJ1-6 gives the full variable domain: SQTIHQWPATLVQPVGSPLSLECTVEGTSNPNLYWYRQAAGRGLQLLFYSVGIGQISSEVPQNLSASRPQDRQFILSSKKLLLSDSGFYLCAWSVRSAYNSPLHFGNGTRLTVT.

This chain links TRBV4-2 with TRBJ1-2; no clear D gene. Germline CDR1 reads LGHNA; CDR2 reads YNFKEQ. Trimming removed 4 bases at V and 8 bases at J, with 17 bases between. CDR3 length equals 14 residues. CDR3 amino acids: CASSPLLSVQGYTF. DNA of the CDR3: TGTGCCAGCAGCCCCCTGCTGTCCGTCCAGGGCTACACCTTC.